A selection of T cell receptor beta chains follows, all from one sample in a study of CD8 T cells in Susac syndrome. TCRdb re-analysed the immunoSEQ multiplex PCR reads in MiXCR, keeping a single row per CDR3 protein. This sample has about 190,000 distinct CDR3 sequences, with 90% to 97% found just once. Sample: CD4+ T cells from PBMCs. The receptors were sampled from a human donor with Susac syndrome. Each CDR3 is given without its conserved first and last residue. The order of the fields is clone size, V gene, J gene, CDR3 protein. Clone size is not always given. Where it is, it says once, few, many or a class for expanded clones.

-,TRBV2,TRBJ2-7,ASSDSVEY
-,TRBV9,TRBJ1-2,ASSETASGYT
-,TRBV6-1,TRBJ1-5,ASSEVGGAQDQPQH
-,TRBV19,TRBJ2-7,ASSPMGAVSGEQY
once,TRBV3-1,TRBJ1-5,ASSARSNQPQH
-,TRBV6-6,TRBJ2-3,ASRSGLAVYTDTQY
-,TRBV5-1,TRBJ2-1,ASSFRDSYNEQF
once,TRBV14,TRBJ2-1,ASSQVSARQF
-,TRBV20-1,TRBJ2-3,SAILGGTQY
-,TRBV20-1,TRBJ1-6,SARDAGQGTHSPLH
-,TRBV19,TRBJ1-5,ASSVPISNQPQH
once,TRBV5-1,TRBJ2-1,ASSSQGSSYNEQF
-,TRBV5-4,TRBJ2-5,ASSLGRHSGRETQY
-,TRBV5-1,TRBJ1-1,ASSSGQGMNTEAF
-,TRBV29-1,TRBJ2-5,SVDRGQETQY
-,TRBV9,TRBJ1-6,ASSVESLNSPLH
-,TRBV5-1,TRBJ1-1,ASSLDGHEAF
-,TRBV19,TRBJ1-1,ASSIAGTGGPAF
-,TRBV20-1,TRBJ2-2,SASRGLAWAGELF
-,TRBV4-3,TRBJ1-2,ASSQQGGDYGYT
-,TRBV12-3/TRBV12-4,TRBJ2-7,ASSLYPVKYEQY
-,TRBV2,TRBJ2-3,ASSDGGGRNTQY
-,TRBV20-1,TRBJ2-2,SASSRVGELF
-,TRBV6-5,TRBJ2-2,ASIGPGELF
-,TRBV28,TRBJ2-3,ASSLAGLARRADTQY
-,TRBV29-1,TRBJ2-3,SVEGGGATDTQY
-,TRBV3-1,TRBJ2-3,ASTQRAGTDTQY
-,TRBV20-1,TRBJ1-5,SAEQAGSLQPQH
-,TRBV7-9,TRBJ2-3,ASSPPGQRFTDTQY
-,TRBV12-3/TRBV12-4,TRBJ2-6,ASRPHSGANVLT
-,TRBV18,TRBJ1-1,ASSPGMGGNTEAF
-,TRBV3-1,TRBJ2-7,ASSPAGAGFYEQY
once,TRBV5-4,TRBJ2-1,ASSVQRGSYNEQF
-,TRBV20-1,TRBJ2-3,SATTSGVAGGLTDTQY
-,TRBV5-1,TRBJ2-7,ASSLSLAYEQY
-,TRBV10-3,TRBJ2-7,AFREGISYEQY
-,TRBV30,TRBJ1-1,AWSVRGTNTEAF
-,TRBV12-3/TRBV12-4,TRBJ1-4,ASSGDRAATNEKLF
-,TRBV20-1,TRBJ2-1,SAPPGQVSNEQF
-,TRBV29-1,TRBJ2-7,SVGLAGGRYEQY
-,TRBV3-1,TRBJ2-2,ASSQDDRELF
-,TRBV5-1,TRBJ2-7,ASSLGASGTYEQY
-,TRBV27,TRBJ2-5,ASSRGLAETQY
few,TRBV12-3/TRBV12-4,TRBJ2-7,ASSRTGYEQY
-,TRBV28,TRBJ1-2,ASQRPGARGYT
-,TRBV30,TRBJ1-1,AWMRGTEAF
-,TRBV3-1,TRBJ1-1,ASSQGQGYTEAF
-,TRBV6-6,TRBJ1-1,ASSFRQNTEAF
-,TRBV11-2,TRBJ2-5,ASSPVGTQY
-,TRBV20-1,TRBJ1-5,SARVSGTGQPQH
-,TRBV4-1,TRBJ1-1,ASSQAGAFSNTEAF
-,TRBV18,TRBJ2-3,ASSRTTEPDTQY
-,TRBV6-6,TRBJ2-1,ASSYTGTDTYNEQF
-,TRBV30,TRBJ1-5,AWSFVNQPQH
-,TRBV5-1,TRBJ2-1,ASSFSGAASNEQF
-,TRBV30,TRBJ2-1,AWSRWGASYNEQF
-,TRBV12-3/TRBV12-4,TRBJ1-3,ATDRAGNTIY
once,TRBV24-1,TRBJ2-2,ATSDPLANTGELF
-,TRBV12-3/TRBV12-4,TRBJ2-4,ASSLAGLAKNIQY